This TCR beta chain was sequenced for a study of T cells in Graves' hyperthyroidism and ophthalmopathy (dated by TCRdb to the late 2010s). Background for the entire study: Peripheral blood was collected at initial diagnosis, before any treatment. TCR V-J signatures able to tell the groups apart were searched for in a discovery cohort of some 100 patients, of whom more than 40 had Graves' ophthalmopathy and 57 had stable Graves' hyperthyroidism. An independent validation cohort of fewer than 20 hyperthyroidism patients and about 16 patients who later progressed to ophthalmopathy tested prospective prediction of ophthalmopathy. The roughly 91 discovery patients were randomly divided into training and test sets at a 7:3 ratio. In over five Graves' hyperthyroidism patients, the study also compared T-cell repertoires from thyroid tissue with T-cell repertoires from blood. Once sampling was done, hyperthyroidism patients were given methimazole at a starting dose of 30 mg daily, whereas ophthalmopathy patients were given high-dose intravenous methylprednisolone. The paper describes TCR Vbeta CDR3 sequencing of 140 or so peripheral blood samples, made up of approximately 40 ophthalmopathy patients, around 78 hyperthyroidism patients and around 17 progressor patients.

Looking up the germline V gene yields CDR1 KGHDR and CDR2 SFDVKD. Trimming costs V 2 bases and J 3 bases, and their ends lie 10 bases apart. The CDR3 has 15 amino acids, counting the end cysteine and phenylalanine. Only CDR3 DNA is held: 45 bases, read in frame from base 1. The sample holds many counts of this clonotype. Its antigen specificity is not known. There are no base qualities to consult, and no much larger clone falls within one base. Amplification of TCR beta CDR3 regions was carried out from RNA transcripts. The first round of RT-PCR for the TCR CDR3 was performed with the HTBI primer set and the Qiagen OneStep RT-PCR kit. The libraries were constructed in a second round of multiplex PCR and then size-selected and purified. Paired-end sequencing of the libraries was performed with 100 bp reads on an Illumina HiSeq2000. On the study's bioinformatics: SOAPnuke was used to process the raw data, throwing out any read that contained adapters or uncalled bases, had a mean Phred below 15, or lacked an exact constant-primer or identifier match. High-quality paired reads were merged using COPE v1.2.5, and each unique nucleotide sequence was defined as a clonotype. MiTCR v1.1 was used to align the clonotypes against IMGT TRBV, TRBD and TRBJ reference segments. The analysis was restricted to V-J combinations with a frequency above 0.0001, which together covered 98% to 99.2% of the repertoires. A TCS score was defined as the ratio of F50 (clonal expansion) to E x V (chaos), with BLOSUM62-based TCRdist applied between CDR3 peptides within each V-J. Welch's t-statistics and random forest reduced around 550 V-J features to some 14, which were used in a naive Bayes classifier (R e1071). TCRdb trimmed public reads at Q25 via fastp, called clones via MiXCR and kept in-frame beta chains. Each CDR3 protein gets just one entry, which takes the most common genes and DNA from the rows behind it. TCRdb's processing, not the authors' own work, is the source of the V and J calls. The sample table records under 800,000 distinct CDR3 sequences; roughly 15% of these occur just once. The leading ten clones occupy about 10% of the sample.

What the authors observed across the whole study: During validation, the model predicted progression to ophthalmopathy a median of approximately 7 months ahead of onset, with 70.59% sensitivity and 72.22% specificity. Sample size was not statistically predetermined, and investigators were not blinded to group allocation. Most expanded thyroid clonotypes (frequency above 0.001) were also detected in blood, a finding suggesting that blood repertoires may reflect thyroid immune responses. Ophthalmopathy was separated from stable hyperthyroidism by a 13 V-J signature model, with around 90% sensitivity and about 81% specificity obtained in cross-validation and 80%/75% obtained in testing.

Stable Graves' hyperthyroidism was defined as no progression to ophthalmopathy during 18 months of follow-up. Hyperthyroidism patients were newly diagnosed, with disease duration under 2 months, and aged 18 to 65 years. Exclusion was applied to patients with uncontrolled infections, other autoimmune diseases, pregnancy or lactation. Diagnoses were based on clinical symptoms, serum thyroxine and TRAb, thyroid ultrasound and orbital computed tomography. PBMCs were separated from roughly 9.6 ml of fresh peripheral blood using Ficoll-Paque density gradient centrifugation. Trizol reagent was used to extract total RNA, and RNA quality was then checked on an Agilent 2100 Bioanalyzer.

This clonotype was sampled from a woman between 18 and 29 years old with Graves' hyperthyroidism. Sequenced material: blood. The V and J segments used are TRBV24-1 and TRBJ2-1; the D region possibly corresponds to TRBD2 (5 bases align). The sequenced DNA is TGTGCCACCAGTGATTGGGCTAGCAGCTACAATGAGCAGTTCTTC. Its coded protein is CATSDWASSYNEQFF.